Listed below are T cell receptor beta chains from one sample, sequenced in a study of blood T cell repertoires in COVID-19. The assay was immunoSEQ multiplex PCR, and TCRdb's table has in-frame clones only and misses some. The sample shows about 52,000 clones, 81% of them seen only once. The specimen sequenced was peripheral blood. These receptors all stem from an elderly woman with COVID-19, enrolled during active disease. Both conserved end residues are part of each CDR3. The D gene is left open where the match is weak. Clone sizes are given selectively: once, few, many, or a class where the clone is expanded.

TRBJ2-3,.,TRBV10-3,TRBD2,TGTGCCATCAGTGAGTCTAGCGGGAGAGGCACAGATACGCAGTATTTT,CAISESSGRGTDTQYF
TRBJ2-1,.,TRBV5-6,.,TGTGCCAGCAGCTTGATCGGGGGAAGCGGGTCCTACAATGAGCAGTTCTTC,CASSLIGGSGSYNEQFF
TRBJ2-3,once,TRBV24-1,TRBD2,TGTGCCACCAGTTTTTCCGGGACTAGCGACGCAGATACGCAGTATTTT,CATSFSGTSDADTQYF
TRBJ2-7,.,TRBV11-2,.,TGTGCCAGCAGCGCGGGACTGGGTGAGCAGTACTTC,CASSAGLGEQYF
TRBJ2-7,.,TRBV7-3,.,TGTGCCAGCAGTCCAAGAGGGGGGGCGGACGAGCAGTACTTC,CASSPRGGADEQYF
TRBJ1-2,once,TRBV5-1,TRBD1,TGCGCCAGCAGCTTGGAACAGGGGAACTATGGCTACACCTTC,CASSLEQGNYGYTF
TRBJ1-6,.,TRBV25-1,.,TGTGCCAGCAGTGAATTGGGCGGGTCCTATAATTCACCCCTCCACTTT,CASSELGGSYNSPLHF
TRBJ1-4,.,TRBV6-5,.,TGTGCCAGCAGTTTCCTCGCAACTAATGAAAAACTGTTTTTT,CASSFLATNEKLFF
TRBJ2-2,few,TRBV2,TRBD2,TGTGCCAGCAGTGAAGTGGGACTAGCTCTGGCCGGGGAGCTGTTTTTT,CASSEVGLALAGELFF
TRBJ2-4,.,TRBV7-2,TRBD2,TGTGCCAGCAGCTTATCGGCCCAGCTGCGGGGGAACATTCAGTACTTC,CASSLSAQLRGNIQYF
TRBJ1-2,.,TRBV9,TRBD1,TGTGCCAGCAGCGCGGGACAGCCAAACTATGGCTACACCTTC,CASSAGQPNYGYTF
TRBJ2-7,.,TRBV5-1,TRBD2,TGCGCCAGCCGGGGGGGCCCCGAGCAGTACTTC,CASRGGPEQYF
TRBJ2-1,.,TRBV5-1,TRBD2,TGCGCCAGCAGCTTGGTACAGCGGGAAAACAATGAGCAGTTCTTC,CASSLVQRENNEQFF
TRBJ1-5,few,TRBV2,.,TGTGCCAGCAGTGAAATTCGGACAGGCAATCAGCCCCAGCATTTT,CASSEIRTGNQPQHF